The source of this TCR beta chain is a study of OX40 agonist ivuxolimab in advanced cancers. Looking at the study overall: Three patients got partial responses; one had hepatocellular carcinoma and two had cutaneous melanoma.

Points on this clone: Its cognate antigen is unknown.

The CDR3 totals 15 residues. From germline, CDR1 is SNHLY and CDR2 FYNNEI. V lost 4 bases and J lost 2, with 12 bases in between. Repertoires were generated with immunoSEQ multiplex PCR, while TCRdb's copy carries only in-frame clones and drops some. This sample has 35,000 to 45,000 clones; over 75% occur once, and the top ten carry roughly 20%. Overall study results and limits: Normalized expansion of T-cell clones was also low for some nonresponders.

The sequence came from an adult with an advanced solid tumor such as melanoma, head and neck, liver or kidney cancer. Sequencing was performed on CD4+ or CD8+ T cells sorted from blood, taken in a trial of the OX40 agonist ivuxolimab. The J gene is TRBJ2-1, the V gene TRBV2; a weak D match, TRBD1 (6 bases). CDR3 loop: CASSGGQNPYNEQFF. Here the CDR3 DNA reads TGTGCCAGCAGTGGAGGACAGAATCCCTACAATGAGCAGTTCTTC.